This T cell receptor (beta chain) was identified in a study of blood T cell repertoires in COVID-19. Study background: Spain, Italy and the United States supplied samples that represented acute and convalescent COVID-19. T cells, B-cell-depleted T cells, or PBMCs provided the cDNA or gDNA that served as material.

Original processing notes: Amplification of reference gene primers was used by the study to estimate nucleated cell counts. The protocol was immunoSEQ multiplex PCR, while the TCRdb copy is restricted to in-frame clones and leaves out a portion. V and J calls and clone size are as listed in that table; D and trimming were resolved from the DNA. The table lists roughly 110,000 clones, 71% of them singletons. The CDR3 has 18 amino acids. Germline CDR1 reads LNHDA; CDR2 reads SQIVND (reference sequence). V shed 5 bases and J shed 3 bases, with 25 bases lying between them. Sequenced: peripheral blood. The chain joins TRBV19 to TRBJ1-1; weak D call: TRBD1 (6 bases). The receptor's source is a human donor with acute or convalescent COVID-19. The donor label of this sample is uncertain. CDR3: CASSGRGLGQGRDTEAFF. Here the CDR3 DNA reads TGTGCCAGTAGTGGGAGAGGTTTAGGTCAGGGGAGGGACACTGAAGCTTTCTTT.